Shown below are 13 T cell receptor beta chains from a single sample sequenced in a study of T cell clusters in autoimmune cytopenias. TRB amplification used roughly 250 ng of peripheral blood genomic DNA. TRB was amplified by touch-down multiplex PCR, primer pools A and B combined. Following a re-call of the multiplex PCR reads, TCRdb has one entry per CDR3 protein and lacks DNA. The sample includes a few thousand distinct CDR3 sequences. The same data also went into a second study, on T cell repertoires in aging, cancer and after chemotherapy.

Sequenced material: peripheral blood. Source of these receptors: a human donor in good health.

CDR3 loop: CASSSIGAPKDQPQHF. The chain combines TRBV4-1 with TRBJ1-5. CDR3 length equals 16 residues. CDR1 is MGHRA, CDR2 YSYEKL, per germline.

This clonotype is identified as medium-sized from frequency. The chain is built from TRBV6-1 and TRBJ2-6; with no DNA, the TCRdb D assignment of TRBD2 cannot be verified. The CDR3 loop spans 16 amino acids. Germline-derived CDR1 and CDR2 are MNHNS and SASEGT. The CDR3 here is CASSETVGSGANVLTF.

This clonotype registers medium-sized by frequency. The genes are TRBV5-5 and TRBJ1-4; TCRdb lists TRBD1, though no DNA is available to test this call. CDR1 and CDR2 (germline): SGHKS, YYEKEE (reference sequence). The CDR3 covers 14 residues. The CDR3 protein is CASSAAGGWEKLFF.

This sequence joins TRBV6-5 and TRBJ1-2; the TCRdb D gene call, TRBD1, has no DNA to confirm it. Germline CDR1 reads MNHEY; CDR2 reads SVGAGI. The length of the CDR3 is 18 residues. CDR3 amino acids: CASSDKRTGSGRRYGYTF.

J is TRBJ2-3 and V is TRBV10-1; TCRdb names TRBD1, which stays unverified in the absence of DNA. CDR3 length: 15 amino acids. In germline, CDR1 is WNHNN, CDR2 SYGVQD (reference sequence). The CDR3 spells CASSESVRGADTQYF.

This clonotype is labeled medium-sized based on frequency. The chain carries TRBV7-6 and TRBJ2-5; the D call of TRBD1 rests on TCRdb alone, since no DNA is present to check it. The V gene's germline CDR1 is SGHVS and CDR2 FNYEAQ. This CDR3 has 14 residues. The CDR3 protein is CASSLAALGETQYF.

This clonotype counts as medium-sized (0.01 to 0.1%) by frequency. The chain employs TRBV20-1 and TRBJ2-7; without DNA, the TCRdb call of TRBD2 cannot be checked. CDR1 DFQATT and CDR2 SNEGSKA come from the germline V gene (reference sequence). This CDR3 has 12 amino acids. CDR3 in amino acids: CSARRGEHEQYF.

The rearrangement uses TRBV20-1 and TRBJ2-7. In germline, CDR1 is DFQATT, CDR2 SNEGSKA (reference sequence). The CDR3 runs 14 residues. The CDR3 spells CSASGVRRTYVQYF.

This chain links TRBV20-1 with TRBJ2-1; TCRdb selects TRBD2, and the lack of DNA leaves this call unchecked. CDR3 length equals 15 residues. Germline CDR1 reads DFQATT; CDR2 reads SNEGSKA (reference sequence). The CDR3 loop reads CSASGLEGFGNEQFF.

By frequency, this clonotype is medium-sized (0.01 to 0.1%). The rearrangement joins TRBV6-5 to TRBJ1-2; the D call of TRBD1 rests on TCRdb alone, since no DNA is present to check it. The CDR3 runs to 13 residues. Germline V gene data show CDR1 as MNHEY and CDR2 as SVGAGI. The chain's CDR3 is CASSPDRAYGYTF.

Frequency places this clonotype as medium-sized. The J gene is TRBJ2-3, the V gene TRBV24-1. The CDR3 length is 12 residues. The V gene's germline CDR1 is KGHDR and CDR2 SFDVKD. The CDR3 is CATGDLTDTQYF.

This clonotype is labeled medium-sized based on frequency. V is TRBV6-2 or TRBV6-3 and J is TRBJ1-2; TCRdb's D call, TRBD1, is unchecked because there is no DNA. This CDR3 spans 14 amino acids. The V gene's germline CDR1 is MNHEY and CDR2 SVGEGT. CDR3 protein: CASSYSGQYYGYTF.

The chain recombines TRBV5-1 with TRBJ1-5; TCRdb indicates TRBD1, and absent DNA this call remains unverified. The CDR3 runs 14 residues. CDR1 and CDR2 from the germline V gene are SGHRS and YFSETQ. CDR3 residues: CASSLGQPNQPQHF.